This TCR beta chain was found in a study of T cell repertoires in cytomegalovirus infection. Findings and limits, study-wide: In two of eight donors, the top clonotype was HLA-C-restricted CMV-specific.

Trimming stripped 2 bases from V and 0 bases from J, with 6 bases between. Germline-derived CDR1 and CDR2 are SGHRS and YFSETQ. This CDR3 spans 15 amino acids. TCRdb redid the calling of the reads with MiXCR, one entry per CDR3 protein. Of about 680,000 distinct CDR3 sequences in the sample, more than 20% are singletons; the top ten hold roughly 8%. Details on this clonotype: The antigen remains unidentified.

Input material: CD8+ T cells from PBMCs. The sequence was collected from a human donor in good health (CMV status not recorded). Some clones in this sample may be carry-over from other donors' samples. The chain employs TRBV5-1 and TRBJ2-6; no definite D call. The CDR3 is CASSFYGSGANVLTF. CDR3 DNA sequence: TGCGCCAGCAGCTTCTACGGCTCTGGGGCCAACGTCCTGACTTTC.